Listed below are T cell receptor beta chains from one sample, sequenced in a study of shared T cell receptors in the human thymus. This table comes from immunoSEQ multiplex PCR, and its TCRdb copy is limited to in-frame clones, with some not included. The sample has roughly 500,000 clones, about 84% seen once. These same records also appear under a second study, on human thymus T cells.

Sequencing was carried out using thymocytes. Receptor source: a boy in the first two years of life with a congenital heart defect. Each CDR3 is given with its conserved first and last residue. A D gene is named only where the DNA matches it firmly. Clone size is shown for a subset of rows, as once, few, many or a class of expanded clone.

12 TRBJ2-7 NA TRBV6-1 NA CASSERHHEQYF TGTGCCAGCAGTGAAAGACATCACGAGCAGTACTTC
15 TRBJ2-7 NA TRBV11-2 TRBD2 CASSLRLAGVSEQYF TGTGCCAGCAGCTTACGACTAGCGGGAGTGTCCGAGCAGTACTTC
16 TRBJ1-4 few TRBV4-3 TRBD1 CASSQGFGQGTEKLFF TGCGCCAGCAGCCAGGGCTTTGGACAGGGGACTGAAAAACTGTTTTTT
15 TRBJ2-7 NA TRBV5-8 TRBD1 CASSLEVQGSDEQYF TGTGCCAGCAGCTTGGAAGTACAGGGGAGCGACGAGCAGTACTTC
15 TRBJ2-7 NA TRBV6-5 NA CASSYRPTSSYEQYF TGTGCCAGCAGTTACCGTCCCACTAGCTCCTACGAGCAGTACTTC
17 TRBJ2-7 NA TRBV7-9 TRBD2 CASSGGLAGGYPYEQYF TGTGCCAGCAGCGGAGGACTAGCGGGAGGCTACCCCTACGAGCAGTACTTC
15 TRBJ2-1 NA TRBV4-3 NA CASSQDGSSETEQFF TGCGCCAGCAGCCAAGATGGATCGAGCGAGACTGAGCAGTTCTTC
18 TRBJ2-1 once TRBV2 NA CASSEAGLSTPHFQEQFF TGTGCCAGCAGTGAAGCGGGACTGTCCACCCCACACTTCCAGGAGCAGTTCTTC
13 TRBJ2-7 NA TRBV10-3 TRBD2 CAISEAGLGEQYF TGTGCCATCAGTGAGGCGGGACTAGGCGAGCAGTACTTC
10 TRBJ2-7 NA TRBV20-1 NA CSASRYEQYF TGCAGTGCTAGTCGGTACGAGCAGTACTTC
16 TRBJ2-3 NA TRBV4-3 TRBD1 CASSQDPTGVTDTQYF TGCGCCAGCAGCCAAGATCCGACAGGGGTTACAGATACGCAGTATTTT